This T cell receptor beta chain was recovered during a study of blood T cell repertoires in COVID-19. Trimming cost V 3 bases and J 8 bases, with 10 bases left between them. This CDR3 region has 12 residues. Per germline, CDR1 SGHAT and CDR2 FQNNGV. Seattle patients were enrolled during active infection and followed longitudinally. Measured with immunoSEQ multiplex PCR; TCRdb has only the in-frame clones, and not every one. The sample contains under 450,000 clones, about 91% of which appear only once. The rearrangement links TRBV11-2 to TRBJ1-2, with D uncertain. Input material: peripheral blood. The origin of this receptor is a woman aged 45 to 65 with COVID-19, enrolled during active disease. DNA of the CDR3: TGTGCCAGCAGCTTCCGCACGGGGGGCTACACCTTC. It yields the protein CASSFRTGGYTF. The entire variable domain, with the rest obtained from reference TRBV11-2 and TRBJ1-2, is as follows: EAGVAQSPRYKIIEKRQSVAFWCNPISGHATLYWYQQILGQGPKLLIQFQNNGVVDDSQLPKDRFSAERLKGVDSTLKIQPAKLEDSAVYLCASSFRTGGYTFGSGTRLTVV.